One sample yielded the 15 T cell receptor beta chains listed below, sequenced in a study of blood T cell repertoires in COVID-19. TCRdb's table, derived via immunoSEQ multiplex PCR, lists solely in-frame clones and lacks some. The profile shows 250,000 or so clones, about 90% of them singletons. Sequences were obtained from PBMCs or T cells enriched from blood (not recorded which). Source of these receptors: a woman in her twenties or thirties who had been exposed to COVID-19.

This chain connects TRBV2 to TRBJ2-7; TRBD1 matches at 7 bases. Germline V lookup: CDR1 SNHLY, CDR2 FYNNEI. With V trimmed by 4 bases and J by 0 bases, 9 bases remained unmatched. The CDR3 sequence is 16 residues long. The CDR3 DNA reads TGTGCCAGCAGTGGGGAGAACAGGGGCTACTCCTACGAGCAGTACTTC. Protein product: CASSGENRGYSYEQYF. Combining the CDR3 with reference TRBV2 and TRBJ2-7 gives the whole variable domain EPEVTQTPSHQVTQMGQEVILRCVPISNHLYFYWYRQILGQKVEFLVSFYNNEISEKSEIFDDQFSVERPDGSNFTLKIRSTKLEDSAMYFCASSGENRGYSYEQYFGPGTRLTVT.

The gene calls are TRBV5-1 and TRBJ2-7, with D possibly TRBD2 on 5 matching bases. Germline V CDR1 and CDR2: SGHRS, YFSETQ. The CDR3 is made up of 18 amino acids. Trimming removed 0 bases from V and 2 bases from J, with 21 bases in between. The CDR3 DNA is TGCGCCAGCAGCTTGGCTACCCTCGGCCGAGGGAGTCCCTACGAGCAGTACTTC. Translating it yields CASSLATLGRGSPYEQYF.

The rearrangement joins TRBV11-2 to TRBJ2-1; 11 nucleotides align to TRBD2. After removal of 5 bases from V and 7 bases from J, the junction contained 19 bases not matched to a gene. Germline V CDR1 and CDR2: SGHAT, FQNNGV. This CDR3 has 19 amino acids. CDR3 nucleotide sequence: TGTGCCAGCAGCGGGCGGACTAGCGGGCCTTTCCAATCATCAAATGAGCAGTTCTTC. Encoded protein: CASSGRTSGPFQSSNEQFF.

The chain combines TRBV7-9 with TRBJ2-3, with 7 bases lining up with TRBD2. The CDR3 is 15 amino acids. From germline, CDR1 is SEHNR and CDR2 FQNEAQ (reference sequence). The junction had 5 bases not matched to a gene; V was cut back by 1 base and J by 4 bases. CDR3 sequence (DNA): TGTGCCAGCAGCTTAGAGACTAGCTTTGCAGATACGCAGTATTTT. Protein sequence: CASSLETSFADTQYF.

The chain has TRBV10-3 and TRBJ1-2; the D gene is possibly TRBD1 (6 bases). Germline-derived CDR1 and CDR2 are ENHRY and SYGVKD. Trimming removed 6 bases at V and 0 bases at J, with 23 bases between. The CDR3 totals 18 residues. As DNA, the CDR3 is TGTGCCATCAGGGAAGAAACAGGGTCGGTTGGGCCTAACTATGGCTACACCTTC. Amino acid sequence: CAIREETGSVGPNYGYTF.

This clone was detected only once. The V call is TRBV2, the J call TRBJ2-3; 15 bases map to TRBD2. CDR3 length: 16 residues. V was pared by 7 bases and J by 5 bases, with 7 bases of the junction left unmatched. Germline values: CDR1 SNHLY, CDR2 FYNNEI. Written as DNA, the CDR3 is TGTGCCAGCATGGGACTAGCGGGAGGTCCCGGAGATACGCAGTATTTT. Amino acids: CASMGLAGGPGDTQYF.

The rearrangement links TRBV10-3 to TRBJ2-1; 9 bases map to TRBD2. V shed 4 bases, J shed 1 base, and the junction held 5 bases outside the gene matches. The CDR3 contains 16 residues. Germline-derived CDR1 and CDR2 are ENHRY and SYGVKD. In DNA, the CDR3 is TGTGCCATCAGTGCGGGGCTAGCGGGATCCTACAATGAGCAGTTCTTC. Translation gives CAISAGLAGSYNEQFF.

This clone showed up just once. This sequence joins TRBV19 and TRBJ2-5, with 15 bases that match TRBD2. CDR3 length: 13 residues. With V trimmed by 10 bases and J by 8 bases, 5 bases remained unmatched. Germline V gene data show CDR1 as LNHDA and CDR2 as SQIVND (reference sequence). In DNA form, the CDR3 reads TGTGCCACCAAGGGACTAGCGGGAGGAACCCAGTACTTC. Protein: CATKGLAGGTQYF.

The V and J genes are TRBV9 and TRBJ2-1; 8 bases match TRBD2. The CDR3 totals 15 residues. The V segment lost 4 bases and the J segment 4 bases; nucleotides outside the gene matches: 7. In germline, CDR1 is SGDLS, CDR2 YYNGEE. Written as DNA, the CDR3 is TGTGCCAGCAGCCCAAGCGGGAGAGGATACAATGAGCAGTTCTTC. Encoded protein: CASSPSGRGYNEQFF.

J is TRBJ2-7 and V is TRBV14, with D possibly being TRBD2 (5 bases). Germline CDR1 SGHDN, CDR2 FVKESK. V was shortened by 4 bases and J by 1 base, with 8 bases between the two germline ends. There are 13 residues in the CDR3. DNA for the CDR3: TGTGCCAGCAGCCCACTAGATTCCTACGAGCAGTACTTC. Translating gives CASSPLDSYEQYF.

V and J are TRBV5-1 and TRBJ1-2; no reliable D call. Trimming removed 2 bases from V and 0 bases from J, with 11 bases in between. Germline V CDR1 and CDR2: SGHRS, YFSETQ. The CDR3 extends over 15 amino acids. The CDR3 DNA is TGCGCCAGCAGCTTCTCGGCCAGCGCTAACTATGGCTACACCTTC. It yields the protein CASSFSASANYGYTF.

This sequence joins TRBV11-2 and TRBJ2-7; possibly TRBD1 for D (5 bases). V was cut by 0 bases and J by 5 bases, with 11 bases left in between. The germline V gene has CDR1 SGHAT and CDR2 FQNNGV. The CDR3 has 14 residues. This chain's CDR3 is CASSLDEGVNEQYF. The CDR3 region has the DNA TGTGCCAGCAGCTTAGATGAAGGGGTCAACGAGCAGTACTTC.

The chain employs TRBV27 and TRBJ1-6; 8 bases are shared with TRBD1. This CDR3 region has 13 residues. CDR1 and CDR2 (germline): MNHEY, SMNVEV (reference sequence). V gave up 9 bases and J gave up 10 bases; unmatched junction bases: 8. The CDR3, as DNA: TGTGCCAGTGCCGGGACAGGACGCTCACCCCTCCACTTT. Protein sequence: CASAGTGRSPLHF.

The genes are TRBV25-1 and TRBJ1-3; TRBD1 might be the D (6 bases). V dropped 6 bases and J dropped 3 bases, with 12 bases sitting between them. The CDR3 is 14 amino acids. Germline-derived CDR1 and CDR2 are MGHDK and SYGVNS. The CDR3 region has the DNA TGTGCCAGCAGCGAACCAGGGGTTGGAAACACCATATATTTT. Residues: CASSEPGVGNTIYF.

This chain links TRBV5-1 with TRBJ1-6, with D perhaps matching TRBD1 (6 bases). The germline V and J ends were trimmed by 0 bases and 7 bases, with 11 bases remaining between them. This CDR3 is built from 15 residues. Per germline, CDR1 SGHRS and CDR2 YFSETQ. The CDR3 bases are TGCGCCAGCAGCTTGGACGGACAGCCGAATTCACCCCTCCACTTT. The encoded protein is CASSLDGQPNSPLHF. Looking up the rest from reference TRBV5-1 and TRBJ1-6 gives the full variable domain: KAGVTQTPRYLIKTRGQQVTLSCSPISGHRSVSWYQQTPGQGLQFLFEYFSETQRNKGNFPGRFSGRQFSNSRSEMNVSTLELGDSALYLCASSLDGQPNSPLHFGNGTRLTVT.